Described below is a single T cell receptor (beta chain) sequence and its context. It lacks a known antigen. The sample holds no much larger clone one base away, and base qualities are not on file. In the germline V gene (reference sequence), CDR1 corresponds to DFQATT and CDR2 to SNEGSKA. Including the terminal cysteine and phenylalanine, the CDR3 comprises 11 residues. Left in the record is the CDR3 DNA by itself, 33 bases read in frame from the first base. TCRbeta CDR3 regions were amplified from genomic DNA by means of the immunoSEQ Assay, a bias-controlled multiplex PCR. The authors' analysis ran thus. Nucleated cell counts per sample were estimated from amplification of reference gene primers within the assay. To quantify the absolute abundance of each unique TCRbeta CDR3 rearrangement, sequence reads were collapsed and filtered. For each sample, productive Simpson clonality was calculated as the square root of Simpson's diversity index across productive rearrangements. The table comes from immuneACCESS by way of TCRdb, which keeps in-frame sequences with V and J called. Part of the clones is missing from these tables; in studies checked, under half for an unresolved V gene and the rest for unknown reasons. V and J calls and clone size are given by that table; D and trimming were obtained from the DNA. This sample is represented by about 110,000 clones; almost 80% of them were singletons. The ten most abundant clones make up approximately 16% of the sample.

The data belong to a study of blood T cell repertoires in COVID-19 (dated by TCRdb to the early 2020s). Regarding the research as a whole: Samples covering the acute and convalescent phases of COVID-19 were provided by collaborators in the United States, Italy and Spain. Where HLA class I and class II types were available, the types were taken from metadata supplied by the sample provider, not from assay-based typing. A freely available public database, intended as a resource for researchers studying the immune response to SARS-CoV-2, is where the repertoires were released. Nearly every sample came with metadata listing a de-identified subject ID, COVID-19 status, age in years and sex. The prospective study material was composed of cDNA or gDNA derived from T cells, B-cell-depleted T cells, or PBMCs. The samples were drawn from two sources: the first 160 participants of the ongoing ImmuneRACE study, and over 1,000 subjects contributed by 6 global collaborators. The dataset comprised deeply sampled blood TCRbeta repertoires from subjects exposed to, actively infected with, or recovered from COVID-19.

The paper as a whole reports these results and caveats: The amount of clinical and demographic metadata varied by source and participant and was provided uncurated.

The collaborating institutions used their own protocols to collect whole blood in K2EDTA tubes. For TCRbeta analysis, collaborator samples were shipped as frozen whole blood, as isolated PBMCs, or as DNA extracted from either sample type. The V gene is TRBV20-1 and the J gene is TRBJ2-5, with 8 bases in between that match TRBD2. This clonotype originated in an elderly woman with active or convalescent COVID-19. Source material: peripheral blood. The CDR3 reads CRAGVGETQYF. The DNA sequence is TGCAGAGCGGGAGTAGGAGAGACCCAGTACTTC.